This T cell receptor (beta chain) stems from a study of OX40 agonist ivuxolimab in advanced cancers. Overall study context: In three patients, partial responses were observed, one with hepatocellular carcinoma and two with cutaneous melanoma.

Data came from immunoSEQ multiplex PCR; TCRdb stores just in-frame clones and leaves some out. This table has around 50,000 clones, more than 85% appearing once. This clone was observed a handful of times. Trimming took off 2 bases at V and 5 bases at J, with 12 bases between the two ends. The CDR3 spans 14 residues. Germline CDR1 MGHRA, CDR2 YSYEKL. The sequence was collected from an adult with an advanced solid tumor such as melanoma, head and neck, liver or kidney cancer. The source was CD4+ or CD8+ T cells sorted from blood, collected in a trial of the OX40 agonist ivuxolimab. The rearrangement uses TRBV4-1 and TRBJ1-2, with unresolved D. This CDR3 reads CASSQPAWTYGYTF. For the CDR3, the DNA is TGCGCCAGCAGCCAACCGGCGTGGACTTATGGCTACACCTTC.